The 27 T cell receptor beta chains listed next were all sequenced from one sample in a study of T-cell reconstitution after alpha-beta-depleted transplantation in children. The library targeted TCRbeta and was prepared with unique molecular identifiers. TCRdb analysed the PCR reads with MiXCR anew, one entry per CDR3 protein. The sample has roughly 48,000 distinct CDR3 sequences, 5.8% seen once; the top ten hold around 30%. The sequenced sample was PBMCs, mostly from graft donor cells, obtained 60 days after TCRalphabeta/CD19-depleted stem cell transplant. These receptors all stem from a female patient younger than 10 who had a stem cell transplant for aplastic anemia, so the T cells may come from the graft donor.

This clonotype was recorded many times. V is TRBV6-5 and J is TRBJ2-3; D possibly corresponds to TRBD1 (6 bases). V gave up 5 bases and J gave up 2 bases, with 11 bases separating them. The CDR3 has 14 residues. Germline V gives CDR1 MNHEY, CDR2 SVGAGI. DNA of the CDR3: TGTGCCAGCAGTCACCGGGACATCACAGATACGCAGTATTTT. Translating gives CASSHRDITDTQYF.

This clonotype was counted at least ten times. The J gene is TRBJ2-5, the V gene TRBV3-1; TRBD2 aligns across 8 bases. In germline, CDR1 is LGHDT, CDR2 YNNKEL (reference sequence). The trim removed 4 bases at V and 2 bases at J, leaving 6 bases unmatched. CDR3 length: 15 amino acids. The CDR3 sequence: CASSPSGTRQETQYF. CDR3 sequence (DNA): TGTGCCAGCAGCCCGTCCGGGACTAGACAAGAGACCCAGTACTTC.

The sample holds a few counts of this clonotype. The CDR3 DNA follows: TGTGCCAGCAGCTTTCTAGCGGGGGACAATGAGCAGTTCTTC. It translates to CASSFLAGDNEQFF. The chain is built from TRBV11-3 and TRBJ2-1, with 10 bases matching TRBD2. The CDR3 consists of 14 residues. The germline V gene has CDR1 SGHNT and CDR2 YENEEA. Trimming cost V 3 bases and J 5 bases; bases outside gene matches: 1. The variable domain in full, completed from reference TRBV11-3 and TRBJ2-1, reads EAGVVQSPRYKIIEKKQPVAFWCNPISGHNTLYWYLQNLGQGPELLIRYENEEAVDDSQLPKDRFSAERLKGVDSTLKIQPAELGDSAVYLCASSFLAGDNEQFFGPGTRLTVL.

At least ten counts were recorded for this clonotype. The chain carries TRBV7-8 and TRBJ1-5, with D unclear. Germline V CDR1 and CDR2: SGHVS, FQNEAQ. Trimming cost V 4 bases and J 2 bases, with 6 bases left between them. This CDR3 has 13 amino acids. This CDR3 is CASSSDGNQPQHF. In nucleotides, the CDR3 is TGTGCCAGCAGCTCCGACGGCAATCAGCCCCAGCATTTT.

This clonotype occurred a few times. V gene TRBV21-1 combines with J gene TRBJ1-2; the DNA was not used to check the table's D call, TRBD1. TRBV21-1 corresponds to a pseudogene. The CDR3 is 15 residues long. CDR3 sequence: CASSKETGLPYGYTF. CDR3 DNA: TGTGCCAGCAGCAAAGAAACAGGGTTGCCCTATGGCTACACCTTC.

The chain employs TRBV7-8 and TRBJ1-4, with D unresolved. The CDR3 loop spans 14 amino acids. V was shortened by 3 bases and J by 7 bases, with 12 bases between the two germline ends. Germline values: CDR1 SGHVS, CDR2 FQNEAQ. Here the CDR3 DNA reads TGTGCCAGCAGCTTTGGACTTTTAACTGAAAAACTGTTTTTT. Translation gives CASSFGLLTEKLFF. Full variable domain (rest looked up from reference TRBV7-8 and TRBJ1-4): GAGVSQSPRYKVAKRGQDVALRCDPISGHVSLFWYQQALGQGPEFLTYFQNEAQLDKSGLPSDRFFAERPEGSVSTLKIQRTQQEDSAVYLCASSFGLLTEKLFFGSGTQLSVL.

Notes on this clonotype: A read error may account for a junction end that differs from germline. The chain carries TRBV27 and TRBJ2-7, with 8 bases aligning to TRBD1. From germline, CDR1 is MNHEY and CDR2 SMNVEV (reference sequence). The CDR3 spans 13 residues. CDR3 amino acids: CTSSPGTGSGQYF. CDR3 in DNA: TGCACCAGCAGTCCCGGGACAGGCTCAGGGCAGTACTTC.

The chain has TRBV7-2 and TRBJ2-7; 9 nucleotides line up with TRBD2. Germline values: CDR1 SGHTA, CDR2 FQGNSA. The CDR3 has 15 residues. Trimming removed 4 bases from V and 0 bases from J; junction bases left unmatched: 4. CDR3 DNA: TGTGCCAGCAGCTCCTATAGCGGGGGCTCCTACGAGCAGTACTTC. It codes for CASSSYSGGSYEQYF.

Points on this clonotype: A read error may be the cause here, since a much bigger clone is one base away. The chain joins TRBV12-3 or TRBV12-4 to TRBJ1-5; D is uncertain. The CDR3 is made up of 13 amino acids. For the CDR3, the DNA is TGTGACAGCAGTAAGACTAGCAATCAGCCCCAGCATTTT. It specifies CDSSKTSNQPQHF.

This clonotype appeared many times. The chain combines TRBV20-1 with TRBJ2-2, with D tentatively TRBD1 (6 bases). V was trimmed by 6 bases and J by 5 bases, leaving 25 bases between them. The CDR3 consists of 17 residues. CDR1 DFQATT and CDR2 SNEGSKA come from the germline V gene (reference sequence). This CDR3 is CSADLFTGPRGTGELFF. CDR3 coding DNA: TGCAGTGCCGACCTTTTTACCGGGCCCAGGGGAACCGGGGAGCTGTTTTTT.

As for this clonotype: With a much larger clone just one base away, this may be a read error. V gene TRBV20-1 combines with J gene TRBJ1-2; D gene ambiguous. The CDR3 has 11 residues. Trimming cost V 3 bases and J 8 bases, with 10 bases left between them. Germline loops: CDR1 DFQATT, CDR2 SNEGSKA (reference sequence). In nucleotides, the CDR3 is TGCAGTGCTAGCGGTATTCGAGGCTACACCTTC. This sequence encodes CSASGIRGYTF.

This clonotype was found many times. This rearrangement joins TRBV7-9 to TRBJ2-5; tentatively, D is TRBD1 (5 bases). CDR1 SEHNR and CDR2 FQNEAQ come from the germline V gene (reference sequence). The V gene lost 1 base and the J gene lost 3 bases, with 12 bases spanning the gap. The CDR3 covers 15 residues. The CDR3 nucleotides are TGTGCCAGCAGCTTAGATTGGACACTAAAAGAGACCCAGTACTTC. Amino acids: CASSLDWTLKETQYF.

There are many counts of this clonotype. The rearrangement links TRBV7-2 to TRBJ2-1; D is unresolved. Germline V gene data show CDR1 as SGHTA and CDR2 as FQGNSA. Trimming took off 3 bases at V and 10 bases at J, with 10 bases between the two ends. This CDR3 contains 12 residues. CDR3 DNA: TGTGCCAGCAGCTTTGGTTTCGGAGAGCAGTTCTTC. Translating it yields CASSFGFGEQFF.

This clonotype was seen at least ten times. The J gene is TRBJ2-1, the V gene TRBV7-3; D not certain. The CDR3 has 15 residues. With 1 base removed from V and 0 bases from J, the gap between germline ends came to 7 bases. Germline V CDR1 and CDR2: SGHTA, FQGTGA. This CDR3 is CASSLSEHSYNEQFF. In nucleotides, the CDR3 is TGTGCCAGCAGCTTAAGCGAACACTCCTACAATGAGCAGTTCTTC. Supplemented by reference TRBV7-3 and TRBJ2-1, the full variable domain reads GAGVSQTPSNKVTEKGKYVELRCDPISGHTALYWYRQSLGQGPEFLIYFQGTGAADDSGLPNDRFFAVRPEGSVSTLKIQRTERGDSAVYLCASSLSEHSYNEQFFGPGTRLTVL.

This clonotype was found a few times. CDR3 protein: CASGTQRGGTDTQYF. DNA of the CDR3: TGTGCCAGCGGTACTCAGCGGGGGGGCACAGATACGCAGTATTTT. The chain carries TRBV27 and TRBJ2-3; 9 bases line up with TRBD2. Germline CDR1 reads MNHEY; CDR2 reads SMNVEV (reference sequence). With V trimmed by 8 bases and J by 1 base, 7 bases remained unmatched. The CDR3 has 15 residues.

This clonotype was recorded at least ten times. The chain is built from TRBV2 and TRBJ2-3; no definite D call. In germline, CDR1 is SNHLY, CDR2 FYNNEI. Trimming pared 11 bases from V and 1 base from J, leaving 10 bases between. The CDR3 consists of 12 residues. CDR3 protein: CAGDWRTDTQYF. The CDR3 DNA follows: TGTGCCGGCGACTGGCGCACAGATACGCAGTATTTT.

This clonotype was observed at least ten times. The chain recombines TRBV5-1 with TRBJ2-6; 7 nucleotides line up with TRBD1. This CDR3 region has 15 residues. From germline, CDR1 is SGHRS and CDR2 YFSETQ. The J segment lost 3 bases and the V segment lost 3 bases, leaving 3 bases of the junction unmatched. The DNA of the CDR3 is TGCGCCAGCAGCTCCACAGGGGATGGGGCCAACGTCCTGACTTTC. As protein: CASSSTGDGANVLTF.

This clonotype was counted between two and nine times. The rearrangement links TRBV6-1 to TRBJ1-5, with D possibly matching TRBD1 (6 bases). V was shortened by 6 bases and J by 2 bases, with 11 bases between the two germline ends. Germline V lookup: CDR1 MNHNS, CDR2 SASEGT. The CDR3 runs 14 residues. The CDR3 nucleotides are TGTGCCAGCAGCGAGAACAGGGGCAATCAGCCCCAGCATTTT. Translated: CASSENRGNQPQHF.

This clonotype was observed a few times. The J gene is TRBJ1-4, the V gene TRBV15, with D perhaps TRBD1 (6 bases). Germline CDR1 reads LNHNV; CDR2 reads YYDKDF (reference sequence). Trimming pared 2 bases from V and 6 bases from J, leaving 19 bases between. This CDR3 is built from 17 residues. CDR3 sequence: CATSRWARGQTYEKLFF. The CDR3 bases are TGTGCCACCAGCAGATGGGCGAGAGGACAGACTTATGAAAAACTGTTTTTT.

There are many counts of this clonotype. The chain couples TRBV5-1 to TRBJ2-5; D possibly corresponds to TRBD1 (6 bases). Germline CDR1 reads SGHRS; CDR2 reads YFSETQ. This CDR3 is built from 13 residues. V was clipped by 0 bases and J by 5 bases, with 8 bases between them. The CDR3 bases are TGCGCCAGCAGCTTGGTTCAGGGGGAGACCCAGTACTTC. It translates to CASSLVQGETQYF.

This clonotype was recorded at least ten times. This CDR3 is CASSSLRGPNYNEQFF. CDR3 in DNA: TGTGCCAGCAGCTCACTCCGCGGTCCCAACTACAATGAGCAGTTCTTC. This chain links TRBV28 with TRBJ2-1, with no clear D. The CDR3 contains 16 residues. Trimming took off 6 bases at V and 3 bases at J, with 18 bases between the two ends. CDR1 and CDR2 (germline): MDHEN, SYDVKM.

This clonotype was seen at least ten times. V is TRBV28 and J is TRBJ2-1, with 16 positions matching TRBD2. V lost 3 bases and J lost 8; bases outside the gene matches: 13. The CDR3 sequence is 19 residues long. Germline lookup yields CDR1 MDHEN and CDR2 SYDVKM. The CDR3 is CASSLVASGTSGRVHEQFF. The CDR3 coding sequence is TGTGCCAGCAGTTTGGTTGCTTCCGGGACTAGCGGGAGGGTACATGAGCAGTTCTTC.

Many counts were recorded for this clonotype. This chain joins TRBV6-1 and TRBJ2-7, with 11 bases matching TRBD1. CDR3 size: 14 residues. Losses at the gene ends were 5 bases for V and 3 bases for J; bases not matched to a gene: 3. Germline CDR1 and CDR2: MNHNS and SASEGT. The CDR3 DNA follows: TGTGCCAGCAGTTCCGGGACAGGGGGCTACGAGCAGTACTTC. This gives the protein CASSSGTGGYEQYF.

This clonotype was recorded many times. The chain has TRBV12-3 or TRBV12-4 and TRBJ2-3; possible D gene TRBD2, 5 bases. Trimming took 2 bases from V and 1 from J, leaving 7 bases between them. The CDR3 loop spans 14 amino acids. CDR3 protein: CASSLREGTDTQYF. As DNA, the CDR3 is TGTGCCAGCAGTTTACGGGAAGGCACAGATACGCAGTATTTT.

This clonotype was counted many times. The V call is TRBV27, the J call TRBJ1-4; TRBD1 might be the D (5 bases). This CDR3 spans 13 amino acids. Germline CDR1 MNHEY, CDR2 SMNVEV (reference sequence). Trimming stripped 6 bases from V and 5 bases from J, with 10 bases between. CDR3 loop: CASRGQANEKLFF. The CDR3, as DNA: TGTGCCAGCAGGGGGCAGGCCAATGAAAAACTGTTTTTT. Combining the CDR3 with reference TRBV27 and TRBJ1-4 gives the whole variable domain EAQVTQNPRYLITVTGKKLTVTCSQNMNHEYMSWYRQDPGLGLRQIYYSMNVEVTDKGDVPEGYKVSRKEKRNFPLILESPSPNQTSLYFCASRGQANEKLFFGSGTQLSVL.

This clonotype was seen ten or more times. The V call is TRBV12-3 or TRBV12-4, the J call TRBJ2-3; D is ambiguous. Trimming cost V 5 bases and J 0 bases, with 15 bases left between them. The CDR3 spans 16 residues. CDR3 coding DNA: TGTGCCAGCAGTCCGGGTTGGGGAACTAGCACAGATACGCAGTATTTT. Amino acid sequence: CASSPGWGTSTDTQYF.

At least ten counts were recorded for this clonotype. The V gene is TRBV20-1, the J gene TRBJ2-1, with 8 bases aligning to TRBD2. V lost 3 bases to trimming and J lost 2 bases; unmatched junction nucleotides: 0. This CDR3 contains 13 residues. CDR1 and CDR2 (germline): DFQATT, SNEGSKA (reference sequence). The CDR3 sequence is CSASSGAYNEQFF. Here the CDR3 DNA reads TGCAGTGCTAGTAGCGGGGCCTACAATGAGCAGTTCTTC.